This T cell receptor (beta chain) was sequenced during a study of early T cells in non-severe SARS-CoV-2 infection. Study-wide results and limits: Reliance on VDJdb matching favored anti-spike CD8 responses; private and CD4 specificities were missed.

The CDR3 totals 14 residues. V lost 3 bases and J lost 3, with 9 bases in between. Germline V gene data show CDR1 as KGHSH and CDR2 as LQKENI. TCRdb used MiXCR to reprocess the 5' RACE reads, holding one entry per CDR3 protein. The sample comprises tens of thousands of distinct CDR3 sequences, roughly 7% of which are singletons, and under 9.5% rests with the top ten. This clonotype has ten or more counts. The target antigen is unknown. This chain joins TRBV18 and TRBJ1-5; D remains ambiguous. Material for sequencing was whole blood. The clonotype was recovered from an adult who was a healthcare worker with PCR-confirmed SARS-CoV-2 infection or an uninfected control (not recorded which). The chain's CDR3 is CASSPSGINQPQHF. The CDR3 region has the DNA TGTGCCAGCTCACCTTCAGGTATCAATCAGCCCCAGCATTTT.